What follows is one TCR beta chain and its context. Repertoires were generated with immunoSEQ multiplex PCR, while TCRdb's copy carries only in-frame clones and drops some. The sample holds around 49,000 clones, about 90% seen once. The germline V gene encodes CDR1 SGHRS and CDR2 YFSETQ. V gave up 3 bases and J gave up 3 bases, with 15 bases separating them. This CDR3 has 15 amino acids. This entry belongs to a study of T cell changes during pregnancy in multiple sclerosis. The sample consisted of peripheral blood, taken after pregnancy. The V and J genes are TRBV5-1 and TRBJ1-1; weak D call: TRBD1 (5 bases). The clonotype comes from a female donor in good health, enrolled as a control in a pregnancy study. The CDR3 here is CASSSQRPGDTEAFF. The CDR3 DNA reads TGCGCCAGCAGCTCCCAGAGGCCGGGGGACACTGAAGCTTTCTTT.